This T cell receptor beta chain was identified in a study of cytomegalovirus exposure and HLA in healthy donors. Overall study context: HLA-typed donors were the source of around 77 million unique TCRs held in an early data release.

It was with 60 Vbeta and 13 Jbeta primers that the PCR ran. The protocol was immunoSEQ multiplex PCR, while the TCRdb copy is restricted to in-frame clones and leaves out a portion. The sample records 50,000 to 65,000 clones, more than 60% being singletons. Germline V gene lookup returns CDR1 SQVTM and CDR2 ANQGSEA. The trim removed 5 bases at V and 0 bases at J, leaving 9 bases unmatched. The CDR3 contains 16 residues. Study-level points and caveats: Later on, an analysis tied about 17,000 TCR beta sequences to HLA alleles at 0.05 false discovery rate. One cluster of highly shared sequence variants probably arose as a sequencing artifact.

Notes on this clone: Antigen specificity is unknown.

The specimen was PBMCs. This receptor was obtained from a man in his forties or fifties in good health and CMV-seropositive. This chain uses TRBV29-1 with TRBJ2-1; 8 bases fit TRBD1. In DNA form, the CDR3 reads TGCAGCGTTTCCAGACAGGGGTCGGGCTCCTACAATGAGCAGTTCTTC. Its translation is CSVSRQGSGSYNEQFF.